This T cell receptor (beta chain) was observed in a study of a mutant IDH1 vaccine in newly diagnosed glioma. Study context: Previous care, which was radiotherapy, temozolomide, or both, most often involved both. The study's findings and limits: Any relationship between pseudoprogression and changes in top peripheral T cell clonotypes seemed absent.

TCRdb's table, derived via immunoSEQ multiplex PCR, lists solely in-frame clones and lacks some. In the table there are some 60,000 clones, 75% to 95% of which are singletons. Regarding time point: baseline, week 1 (first vaccination visit). Treatment described: pre-vaccination baseline after standard-of-care therapy. Donors had new IDH1-mutant astrocytomas of WHO grade 3 or 4 (ATRX-lost). CDR1 SGDLS and CDR2 YYNGEE come from the germline V gene. This CDR3 comprises 15 residues. With V trimmed by 4 bases and J by 3 bases, 5 bases remained unmatched. As to this clone: Its antigen remains unidentified.

V is TRBV9 and J is TRBJ2-1, with 9 bases identical to TRBD2. Sample: PBMCs, taken from a glioma patient treated with radiotherapy, temozolomide or both. This receptor was identified in a man aged 45-60 years with glioma. CDR3 sequence: CASSHAGGIYNEQFF. CDR3 DNA: TGTGCCAGCAGCCACGCGGGGGGGATCTACAATGAGCAGTTCTTC. Supplemented by reference TRBV9 and TRBJ2-1, the full variable domain reads DSGVTQTPKHLITATGQRVTLRCSPRSGDLSVYWYQQSLDQGLQFLIQYYNGEERAKGNILERFSAQQFPDLHSELNLSSLELGDSALYFCASSHAGGIYNEQFFGPGTRLTVL.